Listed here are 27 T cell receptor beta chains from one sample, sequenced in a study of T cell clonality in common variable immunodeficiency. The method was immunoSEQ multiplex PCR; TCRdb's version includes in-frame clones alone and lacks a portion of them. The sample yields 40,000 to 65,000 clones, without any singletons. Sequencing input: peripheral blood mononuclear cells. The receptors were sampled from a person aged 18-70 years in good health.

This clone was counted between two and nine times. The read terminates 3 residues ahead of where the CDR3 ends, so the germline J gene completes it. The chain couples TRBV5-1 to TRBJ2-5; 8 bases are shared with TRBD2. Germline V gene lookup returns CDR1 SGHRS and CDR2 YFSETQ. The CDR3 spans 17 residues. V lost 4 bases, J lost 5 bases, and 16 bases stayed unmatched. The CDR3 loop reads CASSLGGAGGAGETQYF. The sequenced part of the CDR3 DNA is TGCGCCAGCAGCCTCGGCGGCGCGGGAGGAGCGGGGGAGACC.

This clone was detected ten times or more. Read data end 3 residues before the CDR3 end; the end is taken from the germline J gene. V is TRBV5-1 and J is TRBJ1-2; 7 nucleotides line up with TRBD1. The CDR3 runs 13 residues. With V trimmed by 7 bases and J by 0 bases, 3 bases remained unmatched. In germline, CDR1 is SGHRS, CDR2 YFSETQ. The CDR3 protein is CASGQEANYGYTF. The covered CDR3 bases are TGCGCCAGCGGACAGGAAGCTAACTATGGC.

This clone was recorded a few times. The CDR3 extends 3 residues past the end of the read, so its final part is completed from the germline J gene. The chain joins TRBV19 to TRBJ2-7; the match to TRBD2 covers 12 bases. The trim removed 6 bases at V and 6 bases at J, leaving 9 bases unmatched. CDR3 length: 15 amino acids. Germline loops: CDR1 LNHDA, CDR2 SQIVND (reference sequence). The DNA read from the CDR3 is TGTGCCAGTAGCCACCGACTAGCGGGAGATCGCGAG. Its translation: CASSHRLAGDRE. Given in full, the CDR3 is CASSHRLAGDREQYF.

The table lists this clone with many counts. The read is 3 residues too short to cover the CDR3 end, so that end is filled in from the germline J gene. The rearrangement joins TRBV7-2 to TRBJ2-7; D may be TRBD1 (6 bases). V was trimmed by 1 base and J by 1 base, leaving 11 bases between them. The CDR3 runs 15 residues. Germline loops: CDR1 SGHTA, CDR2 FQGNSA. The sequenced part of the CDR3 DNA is TGTGCCAGCAGCTTAGGTTGGACAGAGTCCTACGAG. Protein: CASSLGWTESYE. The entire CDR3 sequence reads CASSLGWTESYEQYF.

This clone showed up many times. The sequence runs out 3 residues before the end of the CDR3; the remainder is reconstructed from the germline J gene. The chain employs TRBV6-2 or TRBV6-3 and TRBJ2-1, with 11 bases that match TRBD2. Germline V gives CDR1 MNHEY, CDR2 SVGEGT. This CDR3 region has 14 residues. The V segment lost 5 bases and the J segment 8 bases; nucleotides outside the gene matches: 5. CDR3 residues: CASSRRLAGHEQFF. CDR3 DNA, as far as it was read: TGTGCCAGCAGTCGACGACTAGCGGGGCATGAG.

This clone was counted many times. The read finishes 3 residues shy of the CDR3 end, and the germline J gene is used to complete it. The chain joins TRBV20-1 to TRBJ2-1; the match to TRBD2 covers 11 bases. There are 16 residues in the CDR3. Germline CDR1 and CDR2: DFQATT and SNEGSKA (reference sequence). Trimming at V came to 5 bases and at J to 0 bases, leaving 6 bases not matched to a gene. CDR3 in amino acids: CSAPGLAASSYNEQFF. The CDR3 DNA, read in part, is TGCAGTGCTCCGGGACTAGCGGCAAGCTCCTACAATGAG.

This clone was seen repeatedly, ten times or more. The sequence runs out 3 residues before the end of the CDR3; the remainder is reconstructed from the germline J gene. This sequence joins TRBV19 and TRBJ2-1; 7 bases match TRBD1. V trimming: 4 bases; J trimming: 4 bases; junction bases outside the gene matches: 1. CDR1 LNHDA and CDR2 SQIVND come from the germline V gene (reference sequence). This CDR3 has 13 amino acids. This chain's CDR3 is CASSKTGYNEQFF. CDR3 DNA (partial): TGTGCCAGTAGTAAGACAGGGTACAATGAG.

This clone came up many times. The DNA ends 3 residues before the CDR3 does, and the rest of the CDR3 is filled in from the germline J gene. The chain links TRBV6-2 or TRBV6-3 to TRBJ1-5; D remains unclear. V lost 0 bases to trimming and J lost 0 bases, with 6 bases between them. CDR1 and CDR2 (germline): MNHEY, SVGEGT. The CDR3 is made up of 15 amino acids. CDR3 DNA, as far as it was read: TGTGCCAGCAGTTACTCGGGCGTTAGCAATCAGCCC. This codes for CASSYSGVSNQP. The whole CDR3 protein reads CASSYSGVSNQPQHF.

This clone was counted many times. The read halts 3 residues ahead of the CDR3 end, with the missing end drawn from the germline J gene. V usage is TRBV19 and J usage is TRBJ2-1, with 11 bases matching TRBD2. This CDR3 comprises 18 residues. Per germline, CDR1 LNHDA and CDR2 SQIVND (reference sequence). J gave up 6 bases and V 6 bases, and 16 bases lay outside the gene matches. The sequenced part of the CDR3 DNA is TGTGCCAGTAGAGCTCGTTGGGATAGCGGGAGGGCCACCAATGAG. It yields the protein CASRARWDSGRATNE. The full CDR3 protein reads CASRARWDSGRATNEQFF. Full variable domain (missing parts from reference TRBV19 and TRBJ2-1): DGGITQSPKYLFRKEGQNVTLSCEQNLNHDAMYWYRQDPGQGLRLIYYSQIVNDFQKGDIAEGYSVSREKKESFPLTVTSAQKNPTAFYLCASRARWDSGRATNEQFFGPGTRLTVL.

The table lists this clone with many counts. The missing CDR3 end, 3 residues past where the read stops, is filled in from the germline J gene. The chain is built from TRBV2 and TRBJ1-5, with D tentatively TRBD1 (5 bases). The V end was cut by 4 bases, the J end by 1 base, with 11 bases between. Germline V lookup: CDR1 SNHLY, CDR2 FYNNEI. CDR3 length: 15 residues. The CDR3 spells CASSVERGSNQPQHF. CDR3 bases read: TGTGCCAGCAGTGTGGAAAGGGGAAGCAATCAGCCC.

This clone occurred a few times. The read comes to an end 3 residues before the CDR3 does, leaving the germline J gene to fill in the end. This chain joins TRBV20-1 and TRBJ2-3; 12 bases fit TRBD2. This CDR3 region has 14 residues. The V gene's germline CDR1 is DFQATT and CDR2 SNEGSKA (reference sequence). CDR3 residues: CSAPGLAGVETQYF. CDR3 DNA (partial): TGCAGTGCCCCGGGACTAGCGGGCGTGGAGACG.

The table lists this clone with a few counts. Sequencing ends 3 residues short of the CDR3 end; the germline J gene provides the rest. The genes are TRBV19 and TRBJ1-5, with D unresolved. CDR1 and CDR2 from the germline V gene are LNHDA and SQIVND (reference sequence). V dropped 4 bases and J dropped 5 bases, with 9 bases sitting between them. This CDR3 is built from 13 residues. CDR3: CASSTQMDQPQHF. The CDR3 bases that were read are TGTGCCAGTAGTACCCAGATGGATCAGCCC.

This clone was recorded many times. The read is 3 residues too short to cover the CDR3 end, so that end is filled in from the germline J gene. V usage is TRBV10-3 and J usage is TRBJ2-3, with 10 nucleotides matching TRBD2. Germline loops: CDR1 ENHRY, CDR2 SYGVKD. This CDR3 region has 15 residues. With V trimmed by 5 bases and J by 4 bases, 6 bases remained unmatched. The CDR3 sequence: CAISPTSGKSDTQYF. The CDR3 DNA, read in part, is TGTGCCATCAGTCCAACTAGCGGGAAGTCAGATACG.

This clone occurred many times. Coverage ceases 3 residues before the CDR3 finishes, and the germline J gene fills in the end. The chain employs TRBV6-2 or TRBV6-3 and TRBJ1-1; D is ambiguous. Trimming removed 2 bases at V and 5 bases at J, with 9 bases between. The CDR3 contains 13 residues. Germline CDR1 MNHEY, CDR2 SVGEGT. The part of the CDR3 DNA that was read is TGTGCCAGCAGTTACAGAAAGCAAACTGAA. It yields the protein CASSYRKQTE. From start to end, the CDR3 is CASSYRKQTEAFF.

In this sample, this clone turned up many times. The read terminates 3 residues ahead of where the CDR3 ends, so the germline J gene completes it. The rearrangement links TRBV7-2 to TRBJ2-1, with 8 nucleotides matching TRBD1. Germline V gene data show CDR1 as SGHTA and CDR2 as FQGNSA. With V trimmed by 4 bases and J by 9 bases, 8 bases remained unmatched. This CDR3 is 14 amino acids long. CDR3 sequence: CASSSRGLAVEQFF. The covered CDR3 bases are TGTGCCAGCAGCTCCAGGGGGCTAGCTGTTGAG.

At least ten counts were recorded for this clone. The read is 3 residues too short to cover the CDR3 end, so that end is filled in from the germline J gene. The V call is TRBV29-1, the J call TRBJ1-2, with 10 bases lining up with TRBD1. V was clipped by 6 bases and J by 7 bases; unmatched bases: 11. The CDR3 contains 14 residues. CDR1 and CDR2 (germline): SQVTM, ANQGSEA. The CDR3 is CSVRDRGDIFGYTF. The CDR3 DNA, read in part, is TGCAGCGTCCGGGACAGGGGCGATATATTTGGC.

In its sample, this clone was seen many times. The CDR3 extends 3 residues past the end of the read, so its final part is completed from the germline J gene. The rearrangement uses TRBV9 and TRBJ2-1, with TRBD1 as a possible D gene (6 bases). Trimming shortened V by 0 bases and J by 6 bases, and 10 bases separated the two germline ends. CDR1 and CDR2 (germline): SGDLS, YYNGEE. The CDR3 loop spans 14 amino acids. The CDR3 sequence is CASSVGSRGNEQFF. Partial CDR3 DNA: TGTGCCAGCAGCGTAGGCAGCAGGGGCAATGAG.

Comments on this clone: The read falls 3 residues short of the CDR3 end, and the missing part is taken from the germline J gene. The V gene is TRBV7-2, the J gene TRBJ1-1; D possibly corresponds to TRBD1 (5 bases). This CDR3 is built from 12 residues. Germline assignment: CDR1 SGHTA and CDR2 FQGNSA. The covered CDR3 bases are TGTGCCAGCAGCTTAGTTACGGGACTA. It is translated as CASSLVTGL. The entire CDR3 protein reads CASSLVTGLAFF.

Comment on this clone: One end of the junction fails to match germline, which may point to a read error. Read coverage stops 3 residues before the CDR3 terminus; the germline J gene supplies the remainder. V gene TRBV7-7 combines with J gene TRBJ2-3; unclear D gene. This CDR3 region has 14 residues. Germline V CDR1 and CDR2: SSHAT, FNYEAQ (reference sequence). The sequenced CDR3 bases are TGTGCTAGCAGCTTATCCACAGCCACAGATACG. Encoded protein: CASSLSTATDT. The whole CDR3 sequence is CASSLSTATDTQYF.

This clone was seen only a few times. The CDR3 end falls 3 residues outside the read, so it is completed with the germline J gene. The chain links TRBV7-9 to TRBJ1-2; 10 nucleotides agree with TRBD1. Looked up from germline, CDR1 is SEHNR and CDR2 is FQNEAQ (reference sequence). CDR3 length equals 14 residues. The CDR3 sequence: CASSFGQGGNDYTF. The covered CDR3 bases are TGTGCCAGCAGCTTCGGACAGGGGGGAAATGAC.

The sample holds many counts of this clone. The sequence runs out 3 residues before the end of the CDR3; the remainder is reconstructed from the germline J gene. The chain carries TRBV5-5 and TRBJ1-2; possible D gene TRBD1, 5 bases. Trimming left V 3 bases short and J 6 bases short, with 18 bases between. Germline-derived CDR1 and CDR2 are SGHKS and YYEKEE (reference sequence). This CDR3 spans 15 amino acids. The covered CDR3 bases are TGTGCCAGCAGCTATCCCAGGGCTAGCGCCAATGGC. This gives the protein CASSYPRASANG. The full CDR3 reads CASSYPRASANGYTF.

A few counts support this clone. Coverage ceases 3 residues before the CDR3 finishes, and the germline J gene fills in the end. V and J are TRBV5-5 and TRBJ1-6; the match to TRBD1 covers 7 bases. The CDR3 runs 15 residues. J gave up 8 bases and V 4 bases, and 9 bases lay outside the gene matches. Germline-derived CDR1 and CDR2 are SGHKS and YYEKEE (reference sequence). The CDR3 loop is CASSTGDSRYSPLHF. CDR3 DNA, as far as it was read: TGTGCCAGCAGCACCGGGGACAGCCGATATTCACCC.

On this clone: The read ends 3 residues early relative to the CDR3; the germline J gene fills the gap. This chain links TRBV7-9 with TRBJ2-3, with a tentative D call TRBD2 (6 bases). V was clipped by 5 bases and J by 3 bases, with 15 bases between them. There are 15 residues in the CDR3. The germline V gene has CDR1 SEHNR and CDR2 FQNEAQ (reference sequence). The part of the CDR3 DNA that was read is TGTGCCAGCAGCCTCCGGCTGGCGGGGACAGATACG. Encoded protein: CASSLRLAGTDT. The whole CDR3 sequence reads CASSLRLAGTDTQYF.

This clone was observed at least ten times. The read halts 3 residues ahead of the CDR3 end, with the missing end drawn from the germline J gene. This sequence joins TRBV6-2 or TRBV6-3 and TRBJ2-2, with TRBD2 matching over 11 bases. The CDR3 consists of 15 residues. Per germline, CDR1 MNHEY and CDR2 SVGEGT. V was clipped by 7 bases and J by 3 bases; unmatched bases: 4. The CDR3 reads CASTLGLADTGELFF. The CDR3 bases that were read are TGTGCCAGCACTCTGGGACTAGCGGACACCGGGGAG.

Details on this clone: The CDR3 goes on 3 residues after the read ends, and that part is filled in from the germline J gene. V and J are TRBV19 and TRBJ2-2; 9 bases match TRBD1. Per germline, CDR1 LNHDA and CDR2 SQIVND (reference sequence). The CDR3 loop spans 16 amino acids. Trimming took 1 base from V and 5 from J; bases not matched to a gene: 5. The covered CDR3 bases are TGTGCCAGTAGTATAGGGGGACAGGGATGGACCGGGGAG. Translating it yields CASSIGGQGWTGE. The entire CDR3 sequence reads CASSIGGQGWTGELFF.

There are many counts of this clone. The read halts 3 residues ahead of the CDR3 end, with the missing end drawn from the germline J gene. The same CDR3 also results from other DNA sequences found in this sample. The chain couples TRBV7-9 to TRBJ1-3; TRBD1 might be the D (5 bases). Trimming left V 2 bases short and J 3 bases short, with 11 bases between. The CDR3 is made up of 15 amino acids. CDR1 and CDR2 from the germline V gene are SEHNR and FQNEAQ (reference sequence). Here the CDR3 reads CASSLWGGLGNTIYF. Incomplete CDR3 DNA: TGTGCCAGCAGCTTATGGGGGGGACTTGGAAACACC. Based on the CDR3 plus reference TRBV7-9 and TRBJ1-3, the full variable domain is DTGVSQNPRHKITKRGQNVTFRCDPISEHNRLYWYRQTLGQGPEFLTYFQNEAQLEKSRLLSDRFSAERPKGSFSTLEIQRTEQGDSAMYLCASSLWGGLGNTIYFGEGSWLTVV.

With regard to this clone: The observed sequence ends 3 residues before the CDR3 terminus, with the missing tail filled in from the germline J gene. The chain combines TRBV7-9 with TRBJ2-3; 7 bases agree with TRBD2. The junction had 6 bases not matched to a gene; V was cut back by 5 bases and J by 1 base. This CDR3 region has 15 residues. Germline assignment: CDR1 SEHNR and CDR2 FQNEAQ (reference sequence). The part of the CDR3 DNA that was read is TGTGCCAGCAGCCCAACTAGCGCGGGCACAGATACG. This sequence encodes CASSPTSAGTDT. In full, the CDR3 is CASSPTSAGTDTQYF. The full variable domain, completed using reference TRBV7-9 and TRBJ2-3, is DTGVSQNPRHKITKRGQNVTFRCDPISEHNRLYWYRQTLGQGPEFLTYFQNEAQLEKSRLLSDRFSAERPKGSFSTLEIQRTEQGDSAMYLCASSPTSAGTDTQYFGPGTRLTVL.